The present entry profiles one TCR beta chain with its context. Primers for the PCR totalled 60 Vbeta and 13 Jbeta. Produced via immunoSEQ multiplex PCR; TCRdb's table is partial and in-frame only. The top ten hold 2.5% to 3.5% of the sample, which has some 200,000 clones, around 83% seen once. The germline CDR1 and CDR2 sequences are LNHDA and SQIVND (reference sequence). V shed 9 bases and J 3 bases; nucleotides not matched to a gene: 7. This CDR3 has 13 amino acids. The sample comes from a study of cytomegalovirus exposure and HLA in healthy donors. The receptor was derived from a woman aged 35 to 49 in good health and CMV-seronegative. The rearrangement uses TRBV19 and TRBJ2-7; 8 bases agree with TRBD1. Sequenced sample: PBMCs. The CDR3 DNA follows: TGTGCCAGCGCACATGGACAGGGCTACGAGCAGTACTTC. Amino acids: CASAHGQGYEQYF.